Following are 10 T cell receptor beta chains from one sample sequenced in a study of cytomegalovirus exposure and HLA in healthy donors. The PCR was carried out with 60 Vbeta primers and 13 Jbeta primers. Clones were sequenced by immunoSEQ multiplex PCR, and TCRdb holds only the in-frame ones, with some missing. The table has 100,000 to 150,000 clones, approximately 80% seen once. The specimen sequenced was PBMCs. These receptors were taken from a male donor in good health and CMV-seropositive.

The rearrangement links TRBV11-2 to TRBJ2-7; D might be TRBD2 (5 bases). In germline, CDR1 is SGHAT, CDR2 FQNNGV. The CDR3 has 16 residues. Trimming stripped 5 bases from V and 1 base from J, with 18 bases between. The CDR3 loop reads CASSPRLSPASYEQYF. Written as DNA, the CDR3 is TGTGCCAGCAGCCCAAGACTATCCCCCGCATCCTACGAGCAGTACTTC.

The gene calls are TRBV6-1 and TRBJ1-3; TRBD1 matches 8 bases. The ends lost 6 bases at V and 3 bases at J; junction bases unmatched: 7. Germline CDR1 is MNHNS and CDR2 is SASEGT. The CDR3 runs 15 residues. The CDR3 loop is CASSVNRGSGNTIYF. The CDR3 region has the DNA TGTGCCAGCAGCGTAAACAGGGGGAGTGGAAACACCATATATTTT.

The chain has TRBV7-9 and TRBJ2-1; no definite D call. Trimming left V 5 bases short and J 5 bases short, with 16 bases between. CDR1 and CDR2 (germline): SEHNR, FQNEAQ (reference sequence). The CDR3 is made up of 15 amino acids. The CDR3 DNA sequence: TGTGCCAGCAGCCACCAGACCTATGAGGACAATGAGCAGTTCTTC. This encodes CASSHQTYEDNEQFF.

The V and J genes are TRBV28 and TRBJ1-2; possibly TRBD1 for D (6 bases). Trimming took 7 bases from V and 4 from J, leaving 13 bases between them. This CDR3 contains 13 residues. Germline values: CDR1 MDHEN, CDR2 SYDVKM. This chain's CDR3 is CASTPTGIYGYTF. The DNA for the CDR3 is TGTGCCAGCACCCCGACAGGAATCTATGGCTACACCTTC.

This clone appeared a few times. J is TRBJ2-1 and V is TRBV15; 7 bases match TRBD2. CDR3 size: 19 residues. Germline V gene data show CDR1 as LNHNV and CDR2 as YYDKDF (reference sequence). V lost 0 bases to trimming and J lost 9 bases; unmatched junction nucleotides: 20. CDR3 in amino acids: CATSRDGMPGTIFTSEQFF. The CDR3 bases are TGTGCCACCAGCAGAGATGGAATGCCCGGGACTATCTTTACAAGTGAGCAGTTCTTC.

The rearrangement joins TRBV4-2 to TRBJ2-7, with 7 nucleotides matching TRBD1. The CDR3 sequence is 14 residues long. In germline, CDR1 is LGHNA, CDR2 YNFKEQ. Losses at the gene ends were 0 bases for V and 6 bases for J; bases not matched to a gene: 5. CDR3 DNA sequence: TGTGCCAGCAGCCAAGACCTAAACAGGGGCGAGCAGTACTTC. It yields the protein CASSQDLNRGEQYF.

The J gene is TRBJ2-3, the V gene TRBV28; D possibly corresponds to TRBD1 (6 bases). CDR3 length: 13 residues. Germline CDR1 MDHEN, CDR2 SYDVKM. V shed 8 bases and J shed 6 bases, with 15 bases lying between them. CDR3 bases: TGTGCCAGCGGGGGCCCTACTCGGGATACGCAGTATTTT. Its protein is CASGGPTRDTQYF.

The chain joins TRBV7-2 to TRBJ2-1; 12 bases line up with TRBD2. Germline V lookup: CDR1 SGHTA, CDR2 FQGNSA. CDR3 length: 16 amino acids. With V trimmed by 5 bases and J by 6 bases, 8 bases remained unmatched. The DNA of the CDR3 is TGTGCCAGCAGCAATCCTAGCGGGGGGGCCGGCAATGAGCAGTTCTTC. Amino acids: CASSNPSGGAGNEQFF. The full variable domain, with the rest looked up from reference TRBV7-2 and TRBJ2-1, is GAGVSQSPSNKVTEKGKDVELRCDPISGHTALYWYRQSLGQGLEFLIYFQGNSAPDKSGLPSDRFSAERTGGSVSTLTIQRTQQEDSAVYLCASSNPSGGAGNEQFFGPGTRLTVL.

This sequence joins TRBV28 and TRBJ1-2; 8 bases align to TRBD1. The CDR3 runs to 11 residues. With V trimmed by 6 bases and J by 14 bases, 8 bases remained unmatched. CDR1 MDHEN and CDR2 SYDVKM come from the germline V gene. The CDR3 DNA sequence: TGTGCCAGCAGCTTTCAGGGGGCTGAGACCTTC. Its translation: CASSFQGAETF.

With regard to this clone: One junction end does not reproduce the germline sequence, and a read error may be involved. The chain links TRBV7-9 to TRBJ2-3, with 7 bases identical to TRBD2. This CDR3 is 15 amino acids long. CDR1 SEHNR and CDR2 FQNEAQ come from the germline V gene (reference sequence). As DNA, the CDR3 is TGTTCCAGCAGCTTAGAGAGGACTAGAGGTGATACGCAGTATTTT. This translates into CSSSLERTRGDTQYF.